The 3 T cell receptor beta chains reported below all come from one sample, sequenced in a study of blood T cell repertoires in COVID-19. Sequencing was performed with immunoSEQ multiplex PCR; in TCRdb, only in-frame clones are kept and a portion is missing. Here the sample spans about 410,000 clones, 89% being singletons. Sequences were obtained from peripheral blood. The receptors derive from a woman in her thirties or forties with COVID-19, enrolled during active disease.

V usage is TRBV9 and J usage is TRBJ2-7; D might be TRBD1 (6 bases). The length of the CDR3 is 15 residues. Germline V gene lookup returns CDR1 SGDLS and CDR2 YYNGEE. The ends were cut back, 0 bases at V and 1 base at J, with 11 bases in the middle. CDR3 amino acids: CASSVGGQSSYEQYF. In DNA form, the CDR3 reads TGTGCCAGCAGCGTAGGAGGACAGAGTTCCTACGAGCAGTACTTC.

The J gene is TRBJ2-7, the V gene TRBV7-2, with TRBD2 matching 13 bases. Trimming took 5 bases from V and 9 from J; bases not matched to a gene: 10. Germline assignment: CDR1 SGHTA and CDR2 FQGNSA. CDR3 size: 15 residues. The DNA of the CDR3 is TGTGCCAGCAGCCAAACTAGCGGGAGGGCAACCTCGCAGTACTTC. It is translated as CASSQTSGRATSQYF.

This chain joins TRBV18 and TRBJ2-1, with a weak D call TRBD1 (6 bases). Germline loops: CDR1 KGHSH, CDR2 LQKENI. V shed 6 bases and J shed 2 bases, with 14 bases lying between them. This CDR3 has 15 amino acids. The chain's CDR3 is CASSLSEGAYNEQFF. DNA of the CDR3: TGTGCCAGCTCCCTCAGCGAGGGGGCCTACAATGAGCAGTTCTTC.